Shown below are 14 T cell receptor beta chains from a single sample sequenced in a study of shared clonotypes between healthy human individuals. The data were produced by immunoSEQ multiplex PCR, yet TCRdb's version contains in-frame clones alone and is incomplete. The profile shows 2,500,000 or so clones, 90% to 95% of them singletons. Source material: naive CD4+ T cells from PBMCs. The subset denotes: CD45RA+ positively selected. The origin of the receptors is a man between 18 and 29 years old in good health. Some clones in this sample may be carry-over from other donors' samples.

The J gene is TRBJ2-5, the V gene TRBV27; TRBD1 matches at 9 bases. The CDR3 is 16 amino acids. The trim removed 2 bases at V and 3 bases at J, leaving 7 bases unmatched. CDR1 MNHEY and CDR2 SMNVEV come from the germline V gene (reference sequence). The CDR3 spells CASSLGGTGKEETQYF. The CDR3 DNA follows: TGTGCCAGCAGTTTAGGGGGGACAGGGAAAGAAGAGACCCAGTACTTC.

The chain joins TRBV28 to TRBJ1-4; weak D call: TRBD1 (5 bases). V gave up 6 bases and J gave up 5 bases, with 13 bases separating them. The CDR3 is 14 amino acids. Germline CDR1 MDHEN, CDR2 SYDVKM. CDR3 DNA: TGTGCCAGCAGACCCGGGACCTCCAATGAAAAACTGTTTTTT. Translated, it gives CASRPGTSNEKLFF.

The chain combines TRBV28 with TRBJ2-7; TRBD2 matches 7 bases. This CDR3 has 14 amino acids. Unmatched junction bases numbered 9, after V lost 8 bases and J lost 2 bases. The germline gives CDR1 MDHEN, CDR2 SYDVKM. CDR3: CASGDLAAPYEQYF. CDR3 nucleotide sequence: TGTGCCAGCGGTGACCTAGCGGCCCCCTACGAGCAGTACTTC.

The chain joins TRBV28 to TRBJ1-1; maybe TRBD1 (6 bases). CDR3 length: 16 amino acids. Looked up from germline, CDR1 is MDHEN and CDR2 is SYDVKM. Between the trimmed V and J ends, which lost 4 bases and 0 bases, there was a span of 15 bases. Here the CDR3 DNA reads TGTGCCAGCAGTTCAGGACAGCAGATAATGAACACTGAAGCTTTCTTT. The encoded protein is CASSSGQQIMNTEAFF.

The rearrangement uses TRBV7-8 and TRBJ1-5; TRBD1 agrees at 8 bases. The CDR3 has 15 amino acids. V shed 1 base, J shed 9 bases, and the junction held 8 bases outside the gene matches. Germline V gives CDR1 SGHVS, CDR2 FQNEAQ. The CDR3 DNA is TGTGCCAGCAGCTTAGGCGACAGGGGTTTAACGCCCCAGCATTTT. Protein product: CASSLGDRGLTPQHF.

Concerning this clone itself: The sample carries other DNA sequences with the same CDR3. The rearrangement links TRBV6-5 to TRBJ1-1; D possibly corresponds to TRBD1 (5 bases). Trimming pared 6 bases from V and 2 bases from J, leaving 7 bases between. Germline CDR1 and CDR2: MNHEY and SVGAGI. The length of the CDR3 is 12 residues. The DNA for the CDR3 is TGTGCCAGCAGAGGGACCAACACTGAAGCTTTCTTT. It codes for CASRGTNTEAFF.

This rearrangement joins TRBV7-8 to TRBJ2-7, with 7 bases matching TRBD1. Trimming took 1 base from V and 7 from J; bases not matched to a gene: 10. The CDR3 totals 15 residues. Per the germline V gene, CDR1 is SGHVS and CDR2 is FQNEAQ. The CDR3 DNA reads TGTGCCAGCAGCTTAGTTCGGGACAGCCGGGGAGAGCAGTACTTC. Protein: CASSLVRDSRGEQYF.

J is TRBJ2-5 and V is TRBV5-1; D is tentatively TRBD1 or TRBD2 (5 bases each). Matching the DNA end better, TRBJ2-7 makes the J call doubtful. Germline V lookup: CDR1 SGHRS, CDR2 YFSETQ. The CDR3 totals 14 residues. CDR3 protein: CASSLRDGTYEQYF. CDR3 coding DNA: TGCGCCAGCAGCTTGAGGGACGGTACCTACGAGCAGTACTTC.

This clone has a single count. The chain recombines TRBV7-2 with TRBJ2-7; 9 bases match TRBD1. Germline V gives CDR1 SGHTA, CDR2 FQGNSA. The CDR3 runs 15 residues. The V gene end was trimmed by 4 bases and the J gene end by 5 bases; junction bases not matched to a gene: 9. In DNA, the CDR3 is TGTGCCAGCAGCTCCGGACAGGGGAAGGGCGACGAGCAGTACTTC. This translates into CASSSGQGKGDEQYF.

The chain recombines TRBV27 with TRBJ1-6, with a weak D call TRBD1 (5 bases). Between the trimmed V and J ends, which lost 5 bases and 7 bases, there was a span of 15 bases. The CDR3 is 15 residues long. From germline, CDR1 is MNHEY and CDR2 SMNVEV (reference sequence). As DNA, the CDR3 is TGTGCCAGCAGTGGGACTGCCTGGGGCAATTCACCCCTCCACTTT. It encodes CASSGTAWGNSPLHF.

About this clone itself: This sample includes further DNA sequences coding for the same CDR3. The chain links TRBV11-3 to TRBJ2-2; possible D gene TRBD2, 6 bases. Trimming cost V 3 bases and J 4 bases, with 9 bases left between them. This CDR3 contains 14 residues. Germline assignment: CDR1 SGHNT and CDR2 YENEEA. The CDR3 sequence: CASSLEGSTGELFF. In DNA, the CDR3 is TGTGCCAGCAGCTTGGAGGGTAGCACCGGGGAGCTGTTTTTT.

Written as DNA, the CDR3 is TGCGCCAGCAGCCCCCAGGGGGGCGCGGACACTGAAGCTTTCTTT. This gives the protein CASSPQGGADTEAFF. The V and J genes are TRBV5-1 and TRBJ1-1, with TRBD1 identical over 7 bases. Germline loops: CDR1 SGHRS, CDR2 YFSETQ. CDR3 size: 15 residues. V lost 4 bases to trimming and J lost 3 bases; unmatched junction nucleotides: 9.

The V gene is TRBV2, the J gene TRBJ1-3, with 7 nucleotides matching TRBD1. Germline-derived CDR1 and CDR2 are SNHLY and FYNNEI. The V and J ends lost 5 bases and 4 bases, in that order; junction bases with no gene match: 11. CDR3 length: 16 amino acids. CDR3 region: CASSLERQGSGNTIYF. The CDR3 region has the DNA TGTGCCAGCAGTCTAGAGAGACAGGGATCCGGAAACACCATATATTTT. The entire variable domain, with the rest obtained from reference TRBV2 and TRBJ1-3, is as follows: EPEVTQTPSHQVTQMGQEVILRCVPISNHLYFYWYRQILGQKVEFLVSFYNNEISEKSEIFDDQFSVERPDGSNFTLKIRSTKLEDSAMYFCASSLERQGSGNTIYFGEGSWLTVV.

The chain is built from TRBV18 and TRBJ2-7; no definite D call. V lost 0 bases to trimming and J lost 5 bases, with 11 bases between them. CDR3 length: 14 amino acids. Germline loops: CDR1 KGHSH, CDR2 LQKENI. The CDR3 region is CASSPPGLADEQYF. CDR3 bases: TGTGCCAGCTCACCACCCGGGTTAGCAGACGAGCAGTACTTC.